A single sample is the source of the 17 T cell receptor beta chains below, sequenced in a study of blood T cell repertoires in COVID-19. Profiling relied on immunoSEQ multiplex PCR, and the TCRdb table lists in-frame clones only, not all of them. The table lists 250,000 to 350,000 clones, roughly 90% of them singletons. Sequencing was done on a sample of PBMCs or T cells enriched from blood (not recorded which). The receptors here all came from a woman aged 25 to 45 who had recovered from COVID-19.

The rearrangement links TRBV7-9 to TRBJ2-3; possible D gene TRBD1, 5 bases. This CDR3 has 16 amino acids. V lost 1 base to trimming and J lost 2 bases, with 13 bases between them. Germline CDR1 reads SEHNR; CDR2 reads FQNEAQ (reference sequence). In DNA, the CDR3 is TGTGCCAGCAGCTTAGAGGTGTCAGGGCTCACAGATACGCAGTATTTT. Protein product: CASSLEVSGLTDTQYF.

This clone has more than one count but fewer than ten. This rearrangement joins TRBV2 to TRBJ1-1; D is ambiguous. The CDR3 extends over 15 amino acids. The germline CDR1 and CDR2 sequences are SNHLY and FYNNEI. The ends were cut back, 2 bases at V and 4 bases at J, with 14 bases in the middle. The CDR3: CASSESLEGPTEAFF. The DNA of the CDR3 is TGTGCCAGCAGTGAATCGTTAGAGGGTCCCACTGAAGCTTTCTTT.

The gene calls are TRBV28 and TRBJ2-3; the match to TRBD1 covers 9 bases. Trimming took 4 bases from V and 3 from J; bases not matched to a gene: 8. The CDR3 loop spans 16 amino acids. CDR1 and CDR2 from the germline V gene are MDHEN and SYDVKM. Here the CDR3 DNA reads TGTGCCAGCAGTTCCCCGGGACAGGGAGGGACAGATACGCAGTATTTT. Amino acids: CASSSPGQGGTDTQYF.

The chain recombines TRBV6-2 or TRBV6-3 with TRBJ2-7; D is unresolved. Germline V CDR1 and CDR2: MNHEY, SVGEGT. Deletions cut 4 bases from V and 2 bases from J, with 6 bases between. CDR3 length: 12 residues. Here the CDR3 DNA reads TGTGCCAGCAGTTTGTCTACCTACGAGCAGTACTTC. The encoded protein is CASSLSTYEQYF.

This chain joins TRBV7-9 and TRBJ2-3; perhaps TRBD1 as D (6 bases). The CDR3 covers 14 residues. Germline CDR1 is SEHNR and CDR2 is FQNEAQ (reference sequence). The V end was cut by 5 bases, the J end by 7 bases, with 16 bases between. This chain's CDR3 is CASSLGAGRNTQYF. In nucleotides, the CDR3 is TGTGCCAGCAGCCTGGGGGCCGGGCGAAATACGCAGTATTTT.

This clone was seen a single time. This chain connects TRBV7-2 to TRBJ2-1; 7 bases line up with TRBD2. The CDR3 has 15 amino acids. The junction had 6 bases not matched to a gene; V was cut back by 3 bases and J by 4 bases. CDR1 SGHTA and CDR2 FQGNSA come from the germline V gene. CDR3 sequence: CASSFSLARYNEQFF. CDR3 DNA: TGTGCCAGCAGCTTTTCACTAGCGCGATACAATGAGCAGTTCTTC.

In DNA form, the CDR3 reads TGTGCCAGCAGCAACGAAACAGACACTGAAGCTTTCTTT. It encodes CASSNETDTEAFF. This chain links TRBV21-1 with TRBJ1-1; TRBD1 is taken as the D call from the table, unchecked against the DNA. TRBV21-1 constitutes a pseudogene. CDR3 length equals 13 residues.

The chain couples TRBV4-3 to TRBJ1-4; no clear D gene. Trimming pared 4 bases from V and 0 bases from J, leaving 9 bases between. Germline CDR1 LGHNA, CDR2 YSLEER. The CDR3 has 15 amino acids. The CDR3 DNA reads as TGCGCCAGCAGCCCCCGTGCGGCAACTAATGAAAAACTGTTTTTT. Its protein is CASSPRAATNEKLFF.

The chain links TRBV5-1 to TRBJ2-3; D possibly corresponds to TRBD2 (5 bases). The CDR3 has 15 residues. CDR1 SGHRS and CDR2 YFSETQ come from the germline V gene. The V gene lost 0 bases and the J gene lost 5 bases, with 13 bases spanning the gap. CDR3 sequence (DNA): TGCGCCAGCAGCTTGGTTACTAGTTCGGGAGATACGCAGTATTTT. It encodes CASSLVTSSGDTQYF.

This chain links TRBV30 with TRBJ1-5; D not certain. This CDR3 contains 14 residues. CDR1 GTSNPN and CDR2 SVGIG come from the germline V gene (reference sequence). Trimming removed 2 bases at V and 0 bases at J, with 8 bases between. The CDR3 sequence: CAWSNGYSNQPQHF. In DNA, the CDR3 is TGTGCCTGGAGTAACGGGTATAGCAATCAGCCCCAGCATTTT.

The CDR3 reads CASSLDRGLGDTQYF. In nucleotides, the CDR3 is TGTGCCAGCAGCTTGGACAGGGGCCTTGGGGATACGCAGTATTTT. The J gene is TRBJ2-3, the V gene TRBV5-6; 7 nucleotides line up with TRBD1. Per the germline V gene, CDR1 is SGHDT and CDR2 is YYEEEE. The CDR3 sequence is 15 residues long. V was pared by 0 bases and J by 6 bases, with 7 bases of the junction left unmatched.

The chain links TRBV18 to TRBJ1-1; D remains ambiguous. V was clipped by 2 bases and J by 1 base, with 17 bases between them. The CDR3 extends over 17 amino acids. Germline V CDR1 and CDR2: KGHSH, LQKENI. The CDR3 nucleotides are TGTGCCAGCTCACCAGTGAGGGCCTCCCGGGGGAACACTGAAGCTTTCTTT. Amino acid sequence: CASSPVRASRGNTEAFF.

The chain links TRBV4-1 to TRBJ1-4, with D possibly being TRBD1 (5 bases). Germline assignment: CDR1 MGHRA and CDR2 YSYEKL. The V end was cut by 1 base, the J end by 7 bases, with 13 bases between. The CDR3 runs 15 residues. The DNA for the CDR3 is TGCGCCAGCAGCCAAGGCCAGGGTCTCTCTGAAAAACTGTTTTTT. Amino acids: CASSQGQGLSEKLFF.

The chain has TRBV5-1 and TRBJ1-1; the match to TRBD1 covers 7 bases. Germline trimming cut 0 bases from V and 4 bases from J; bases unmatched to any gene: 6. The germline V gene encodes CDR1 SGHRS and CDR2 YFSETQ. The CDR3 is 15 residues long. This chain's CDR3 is CASSLAGRGATEAFF. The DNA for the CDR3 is TGCGCCAGCAGCTTGGCCGGCAGGGGGGCCACTGAAGCTTTCTTT.

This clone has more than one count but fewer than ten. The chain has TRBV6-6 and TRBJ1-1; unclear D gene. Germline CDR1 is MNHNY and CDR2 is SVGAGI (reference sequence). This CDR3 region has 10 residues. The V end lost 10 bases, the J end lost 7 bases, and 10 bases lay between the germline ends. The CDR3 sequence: CATSQVEAFF. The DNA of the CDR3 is TGTGCCACATCTCAGGTTGAAGCTTTCTTT.

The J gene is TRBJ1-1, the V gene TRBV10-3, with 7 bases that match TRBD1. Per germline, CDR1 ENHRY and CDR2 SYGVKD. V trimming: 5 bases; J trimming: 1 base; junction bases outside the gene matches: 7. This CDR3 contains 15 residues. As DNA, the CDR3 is TGTGCCATCAGTTACTCCGGGACAGCGAACACTGAAGCTTTCTTT. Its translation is CAISYSGTANTEAFF.

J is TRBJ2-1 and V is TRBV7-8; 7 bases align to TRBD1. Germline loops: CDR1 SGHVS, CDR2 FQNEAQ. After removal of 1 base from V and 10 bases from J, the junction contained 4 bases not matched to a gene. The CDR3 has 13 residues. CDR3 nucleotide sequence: TGTGCCAGCAGCTTAGGACAGGGCGAGGAGCAGTTCTTC. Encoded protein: CASSLGQGEEQFF. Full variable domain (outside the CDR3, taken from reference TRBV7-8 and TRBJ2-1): GAGVSQSPRYKVAKRGQDVALRCDPISGHVSLFWYQQALGQGPEFLTYFQNEAQLDKSGLPSDRFFAERPEGSVSTLKIQRTQQEDSAVYLCASSLGQGEEQFFGPGTRLTVL.